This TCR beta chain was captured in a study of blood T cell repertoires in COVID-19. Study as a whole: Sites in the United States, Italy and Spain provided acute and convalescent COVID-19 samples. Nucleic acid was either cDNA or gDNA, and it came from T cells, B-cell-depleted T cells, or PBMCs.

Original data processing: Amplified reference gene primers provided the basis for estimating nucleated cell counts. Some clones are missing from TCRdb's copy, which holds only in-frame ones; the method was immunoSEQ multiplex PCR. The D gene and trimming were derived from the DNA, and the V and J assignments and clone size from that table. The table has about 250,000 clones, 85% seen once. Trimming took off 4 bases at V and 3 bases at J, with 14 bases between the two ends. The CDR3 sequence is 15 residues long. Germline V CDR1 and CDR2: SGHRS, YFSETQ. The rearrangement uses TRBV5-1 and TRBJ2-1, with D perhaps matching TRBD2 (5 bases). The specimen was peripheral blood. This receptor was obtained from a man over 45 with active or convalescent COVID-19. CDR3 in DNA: TGCGCCAGCAGCCGCACCGGACTGGACTACAATGAGCAGTTCTTC. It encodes CASSRTGLDYNEQFF.